The 17 T cell receptor beta chains given below trace back to one sample, sequenced in a study of T cells after yellow fever vaccination. TCRdb re-called the 5' RACE reads through MiXCR, storing one row per CDR3 protein. Among about 74,000 distinct CDR3 sequences listed, roughly 7.4% were seen once. The sample consisted of CD8+ T cells sorted from PBMCs, taken 4 to 5 days after the first yellow fever vaccination. Receptor source: a man in his late teens or twenties who received the YFV17D yellow fever vaccine.

This chain links TRBV15 with TRBJ2-3; a possible D gene is TRBD2 (5 bases). The CDR3 extends over 12 amino acids. CDR1 is LNHNV and CDR2 is YYDKDF in the germline V gene (reference sequence). Trimming removed 4 bases at V and 6 bases at J, with 8 bases between. CDR3 in amino acids: CATSKGVDTQYF. CDR3 in DNA: TGTGCCACCAGCAAGGGAGTTGATACGCAGTATTTT.

On this clonotype itself: The missing conserved phenylalanine or tryptophan at the end of this CDR3 makes a read error likely. The rearrangement uses TRBV10-3 and TRBJ2-5, with D possibly matching TRBD2 (5 bases). The V end lost 7 bases, the J end lost 4 bases, and 13 bases lay between the germline ends. The CDR3 sequence is 13 residues long. Germline CDR1 is ENHRY and CDR2 is SYGVKD. CDR3 sequence reads: CAITPGRGETQYS. As DNA, the CDR3 is TGTGCCATCACCCCGGGCCGGGGAGAGACCCAGTACTCC.

This clonotype was observed many times. The DNA of the CDR3 is TGCGCCAGCAGCTTCACCGGGACAGGGGTCCACGAGCAGTACTTC. This translates into CASSFTGTGVHEQYF. The rearrangement joins TRBV5-1 to TRBJ2-7; 10 bases agree with TRBD1. Germline loops: CDR1 SGHRS, CDR2 YFSETQ. The CDR3 extends over 15 amino acids. With V trimmed by 2 bases and J by 5 bases, 7 bases remained unmatched.

This clonotype was observed at least ten times. The V call is TRBV6-2 or TRBV6-3, the J call TRBJ2-1; D is unresolved. The V end lost 4 bases, the J end lost 4 bases, and 2 bases lay between the germline ends. Germline assignment: CDR1 MNHEY and CDR2 SVGEGT. The CDR3 covers 11 residues. In DNA form, the CDR3 reads TGTGCCAGCAGTTTTTACAATGAGCAGTTCTTC. This sequence encodes CASSFYNEQFF.

This clonotype was counted ten times or more. This rearrangement joins TRBV11-3 to TRBJ2-7; TRBD2 matches 8 bases. Germline-derived CDR1 and CDR2 are SGHNT and YENEEA. The V segment lost 2 bases and the J segment 5 bases; nucleotides outside the gene matches: 5. The CDR3 loop spans 14 amino acids. The CDR3 sequence: CASSLSGGNDEQYF. Written as DNA, the CDR3 is TGTGCCAGCAGCTTAAGCGGGGGAAACGACGAGCAGTACTTC.

This clonotype appeared many times. The chain carries TRBV20-1 and TRBJ2-2; D call uncertain. V lost 1 base and J 6 bases, leaving 15 bases between the germline ends. This CDR3 has 15 amino acids. The germline CDR1 and CDR2 sequences are DFQATT and SNEGSKA (reference sequence). CDR3 coding DNA: TGCAGTGCTAGAGCATCAGGCCCCGAGGCCGGGGAGCTGTTTTTT. Protein: CSARASGPEAGELFF.

This clonotype was picked up many times. This chain links TRBV6-5 with TRBJ2-1; D ambiguous. Germline CDR1 MNHEY, CDR2 SVGAGI. Deletions cut 2 bases from V and 5 bases from J, with 16 bases between. There are 16 residues in the CDR3. In DNA, the CDR3 is TGTGCCAGCAGTTACCTCCAAGAATCCAATAACAATGAGCAGTTCTTC. This sequence encodes CASSYLQESNNNEQFF.

The table lists this clonotype with many counts. The gene calls are TRBV5-4 and TRBJ2-3; 8 nucleotides agree with TRBD2. From germline, CDR1 is SGHNT and CDR2 YYREEE (reference sequence). The CDR3 is 14 residues long. After removal of 5 bases from V and 1 base from J, the junction contained 3 bases not matched to a gene. The CDR3 is CASRYSGGTDTQYF. CDR3 coding DNA: TGTGCCAGCAGGTATAGCGGGGGCACAGATACGCAGTATTTT.

The chain combines TRBV6-5 with TRBJ2-7; 7 positions agree with TRBD2. Per the germline V gene, CDR1 is MNHEY and CDR2 is SVGAGI. CDR3 length equals 16 residues. Trimming cost V 2 bases and J 0 bases; bases outside gene matches: 7. In DNA form, the CDR3 reads TGTGCCAGCAGTTACGGGAGGGGAGGTAGCTCCTACGAGCAGTACGTC. Its translation is CASSYGRGGSSYEQYV.

This clonotype has a handful of counts. V usage is TRBV4-3 and J usage is TRBJ1-6, with D unresolved. The CDR3 consists of 18 residues. Germline lookup yields CDR1 LGHNA and CDR2 YSLEER. Trimming cost V 0 bases and J 6 bases, with 18 bases left between them. CDR3 nucleotide sequence: TGCGCCAGCAGCCAAGATCTTTGGCAGCTCACCATTAATTCACCCCTCCACTTT. Residues: CASSQDLWQLTINSPLHF.

This clonotype came up many times. The CDR3 reads CATSVGTMIDYGYTF. The CDR3 coding sequence is TGTGCCACCTCGGTGGGGACTATGATAGACTATGGCTACACCTTC. This chain links TRBV6-2 or TRBV6-3 with TRBJ1-2; TRBD1 might be the D (5 bases). Germline V gene lookup returns CDR1 MNHEY and CDR2 SVGEGT. V dropped 10 bases and J dropped 3 bases, with 21 bases sitting between them. The CDR3 has 15 residues.

This clonotype was observed at least ten times. The gene calls are TRBV19 and TRBJ2-1, with a tentative D call TRBD1 (6 bases). V was pared by 6 bases and J by 0 bases, with 15 bases between. This CDR3 has 16 amino acids. Germline assignment: CDR1 LNHDA and CDR2 SQIVND (reference sequence). The CDR3 loop reads CASSIQGLSSYNEQFF. The CDR3 region has the DNA TGTGCCAGTAGCATACAGGGATTGAGCTCCTACAATGAGCAGTTCTTC. The whole variable domain, remainder taken from reference TRBV19 and TRBJ2-1, is DGGITQSPKYLFRKEGQNVTLSCEQNLNHDAMYWYRQDPGQGLRLIYYSQIVNDFQKGDIAEGYSVSREKKESFPLTVTSAQKNPTAFYLCASSIQGLSSYNEQFFGPGTRLTVL.

In its sample, this clonotype was seen a few times. The chain joins TRBV14 to TRBJ2-3; D is perhaps TRBD2 (6 bases). CDR1 is SGHDN and CDR2 is FVKESK in the germline V gene. The CDR3 loop spans 15 amino acids. The V gene lost 3 bases and the J gene lost 2 bases, with 12 bases spanning the gap. The CDR3 DNA follows: TGTGCCAGCAGCCATTTAGCGGAGCTCACAGATACGCAGTATTTT. This codes for CASSHLAELTDTQYF.

A few counts support this clonotype. The chain links TRBV19 to TRBJ2-1; 14 bases are shared with TRBD2. Germline V gene lookup returns CDR1 LNHDA and CDR2 SQIVND (reference sequence). There are 14 residues in the CDR3. V trimming: 5 bases; J trimming: 9 bases; junction bases outside the gene matches: 3. CDR3 sequence (DNA): TGTGCCAGTAGTGGACTAGCGGGGGGAGGTGAGCAGTTCTTC. Protein sequence: CASSGLAGGGEQFF.

This clonotype was seen a handful of times. V gene TRBV12-3 or TRBV12-4 combines with J gene TRBJ2-7; D uncertain. The CDR3 totals 14 residues. The V and J ends lost 8 bases and 7 bases respectively, with 21 bases between them. The CDR3 loop reads CASGSTLDWDEQYF. The CDR3, as DNA: TGTGCCAGCGGGTCCACTCTCGATTGGGATGAGCAGTACTTC.

The chain links TRBV5-1 to TRBJ2-5, with D possibly matching TRBD2 (7 bases). Trimming pared 2 bases from V and 4 bases from J, leaving 9 bases between. Germline V lookup: CDR1 SGHRS, CDR2 YFSETQ. CDR3 size: 13 residues. CDR3 nucleotide sequence: TGCGCCAGCAGCTTCGGGGGGCGAGAGACCCAGTACTTC. This translates into CASSFGGRETQYF.

This clonotype was counted between two and nine times. V is TRBV7-6 and J is TRBJ1-2; D not certain. This CDR3 is 16 amino acids long. Germline V CDR1 and CDR2: SGHVS, FNYEAQ. V gave up 3 bases and J gave up 0 bases, with 14 bases separating them. Here the CDR3 DNA reads TGTGCCAGCAGCTTGGAGACCGCCTTAACTAACTATGGCTACACCTTC. Translated, it gives CASSLETALTNYGYTF.